The rows below give T cell receptor beta chains drawn from one sample of a study of CDR3 diversity in severe acne. TCRdb itself ran the PCR reads through MiXCR, one entry per CDR3 protein. The sample holds about 84,000 distinct CDR3 sequences; approximately 51% are singletons and the top ten take roughly 13%. Sequenced sample: blood. Receptor source: a male donor in good health, without acne. CDR3s include the opening cysteine and the closing phenylalanine or tryptophan. D genes are given only for firm matches. Clone size is shown for a subset of rows, as once, few, many or a class of expanded clone.

.	TRBV5-1	.	TRBJ2-3	TGCGCCAGCAGCGAACCGGTAGATACGCAGTATTTT	CASSEPVDTQYF
.	TRBV20-1	.	TRBJ2-7	TGCAGTGCTAGAGATGATGAACGGGAGCGCGAGCAGTGCTTC	CSARDDEREREQCF
.	TRBV20-1	TRBD2	TRBJ2-3	TGCAGTGCTATGACTAGCGGAAACAATGAGCAGTATTTT	CSAMTSGNNEQYF
.	TRBV6-1	TRBD2	TRBJ2-6	TGTGCCAGCAGTGCGGGACTAGCGGCCTCCTCTGGGGCCAACGTCCTGACTTTC	CASSAGLAASSGANVLTF
.	TRBV18	.	TRBJ2-5	TGTGCCAGCTCGAACCGGTGGGAGGCCGGGGAGACCCAGTACTTC	CASSNRWEAGETQYF
.	TRBV6-5	TRBD2	TRBJ2-3	TGTGCCAGCTTAGCGGGGGCGGGGGATACGCAGTATTTT	CASLAGAGDTQYF
.	TRBV7-9	.	TRBJ1-1	TGTGCCAGCAGCTCCTTAGCGGGGGGGGGAGACACTGAAGCTTTCTTT	CASSSLAGGGDTEAFF
many	TRBV5-6	TRBD1	TRBJ1-5	TGTGCCAGCAGCTTGGCGACAGGGTCTGGTCAGCCCCAGCATTTT	CASSLATGSGQPQHF
.	TRBV30	.	TRBJ2-5	TGTGCCTGGAGTCGGGGGGCCGTCGAGACCCAGTACTTC	CAWSRGAVETQYF
.	TRBV24-1	.	TRBJ2-2	TGTGCCACCGGTTCTGCGGGGTCAGAAACGAACACCGGGGAGCTGTTTTTT	CATGSAGSETNTGELFF
few	TRBV25-1	.	TRBJ1-1	TGTGCCAGCAGTTTATTTAGGGGGAACACTGAAGCTTTCTTT	CASSLFRGNTEAFF
.	TRBV20-1	TRBD2	TRBJ2-1	TGCAGTGCCGGGACTAGCGACTACAATGAGCAGTTCTTC	CSAGTSDYNEQFF
few	TRBV20-1	.	TRBJ1-1	TGCAGTGCTAGTAACCTTCAAAGGGCTTTCTTT	CSASNLQRAFF
few	TRBV15	.	TRBJ1-2	TGTGCCACCAGCAGAGAAAAGGGAACCGCTACCTATGGCTACACCTTC	CATSREKGTATYGYTF
many	TRBV6-1	.	TRBJ1-2	TGTGCCAGCAGTGATTATAGCTATGGCTACACCTTC	CASSDYSYGYTF
few	TRBV29-1	.	TRBJ1-4	TGCAGCGGTAGGACTAATGAAAAACTGTTTTTT	CSGRTNEKLFF
.	TRBV6-5	.	TRBJ1-1	TGTGCCAGCAGGAGAAGGGGGGGTGAAGCTTTCTTT	CASRRRGGEAFF
few	TRBV5-1	TRBD1	TRBJ2-3	TGCGCCAGCAGCTTGGCCGGGACAGGGGGCTACAATGAGCAGTATTTT	CASSLAGTGGYNEQYF
.	TRBV30	.	TRBJ1-1	TGTGCCTGGAAATCGCAAGGCACTGAAGCTTTCTTT	CAWKSQGTEAFF
few	TRBV11-2	.	TRBJ2-7	TGTGCCAGCAGCTTAGGGGTCGCATTCGGGGAGCAGTACTTC	CASSLGVAFGEQYF
.	TRBV20-1	TRBD1	TRBJ1-6	TGCAGTGCTAGTTTTCGGGGACAGGCCAATTCACCCCTCCACTTT	CSASFRGQANSPLHF
few	TRBV2	TRBD2	TRBJ2-5	TGTGCCAGCAGGCGGGATCTCGGGAGGGAGACCCAGTACTTC	CASRRDLGRETQYF
many	TRBV10-2	.	TRBJ1-1	TGCGCCAGCAGTGAACAGGGTATGGCTGAAGCTTTCTTT	CASSEQGMAEAFF
.	TRBV20-1	.	TRBJ2-2	TGCAGTGCTAGTGGGGGTGAGCTGTTTTTT	CSASGGELFF
many	TRBV15	.	TRBJ1-1	TGTGCCACCAGCAGAGATCTAGGAGCTGAAGCTTTCTTT	CATSRDLGAEAFF
many	TRBV6-5	.	TRBJ1-2	TGTGCCAGCAGCTGGACTCTTGGGCACTATGGCTACACCTTC	CASSWTLGHYGYTF
.	TRBV19	TRBD1	TRBJ1-2	TGTGCCTGGACAGGGCGCGTAAACTATGGCTACACCTTC	CAWTGRVNYGYTF
.	TRBV11-2	TRBD2	TRBJ2-5	TGTGCCAGCAGACCCTGGGGGGGTTCGGAGACCCAGTACTTC	CASRPWGGSETQYF
many	TRBV29-1	.	TRBJ1-5	TGCAGCGTTGAGGGGCCGGGCAATCAGCCCCAGCATTTT	CSVEGPGNQPQHF
.	TRBV10-3	TRBD2	TRBJ2-7	TGTGCCATCATGCCTAGCGGGACCCTTGACGAGCAGTACTTC	CAIMPSGTLDEQYF
many	TRBV13	TRBD2	TRBJ2-3	TGTGCCAGCAGCTTAGGTGCAGCGGGGGGGATAAGCACAGATACGCAGTATTTT	CASSLGAAGGISTDTQYF
.	TRBV5-5	TRBD2	TRBJ2-7	TGTGCCAGCAGCTTGGTACTAGCGGGAGGGCGGTCCTACGAGCAGTACTTC	CASSLVLAGGRSYEQYF
few	TRBV15	TRBD1	TRBJ1-1	TGTGCCACTAGGGACAGCGAGAACACTGAAGCTTTCTTT	CATRDSENTEAFF
many	TRBV11-2	TRBD1	TRBJ2-7	TGTGCCAGCAGCTTAGGCACAGGGGTGGGCGAGCAGTACTTC	CASSLGTGVGEQYF
.	TRBV6-4	TRBD1	TRBJ1-1	TGTGCCAGCAGCTTGGGACAGGGATCCGATACTGAAGCTTTCTTT	CASSLGQGSDTEAFF
.	TRBV10-3	.	TRBJ2-7	TGTGCCATCAGTGTGCCGGGGTCCTACGAGCAGTACTTC	CAISVPGSYEQYF
few	TRBV19	.	TRBJ1-1	TGTGCCAGTAGTATAGATCGAAGGGGCAGAGAAGCTTTCTTT	CASSIDRRGREAFF
many	TRBV5-1	.	TRBJ2-5	TGCGCCAGCAAAGGCGAAGAGACCCAGTACTTC	CASKGEETQYF
.	TRBV10-3	.	TRBJ2-3	TGTGCCATCACCGGGTCCGTCACAGATACGCAGTATTTT	CAITGSVTDTQYF
.	TRBV5-6	.	TRBJ2-5	TGTGCCAGCAGCGGCTGGGGATTAGACCAAGAGACCCAGTACTTC	CASSGWGLDQETQYF
few	TRBV5-4	.	TRBJ2-7	TGTGCCAGCAGCTTGGAGGGGTACGAGCAGTACTTC	CASSLEGYEQYF
.	TRBV5-5	TRBD2	TRBJ2-7	TGTGCCAGCAGCTTGGACGGGGGGGCCTCCTACGAGCAGTACTTC	CASSLDGGASYEQYF
many	TRBV6-5	.	TRBJ1-2	TGTGCCAGCAGGACAGGTTCCAAGAGAGGTGGCTACACCTTC	CASRTGSKRGGYTF
.	TRBV19	TRBD1	TRBJ2-5	TGTGCCAGCAGTTCCCCGGGACAGGTCCAAGAGACCCAGTACTTC	CASSSPGQVQETQYF
many	TRBV19	.	TRBJ2-7	TGTGCCAGTAGTATAGAAGCCAGCCTCTCCTACGAGCAGTACTTC	CASSIEASLSYEQYF
many	TRBV3-1	.	TRBJ2-1	TGTGCCAGCAGCCAAGAGACAGCGGATTACTACAATGAGCAGTTCTTC	CASSQETADYYNEQFF
few	TRBV29-1	.	TRBJ2-7	TGCAGCGTTGGCGTCTACGAGCAGTACTTC	CSVGVYEQYF